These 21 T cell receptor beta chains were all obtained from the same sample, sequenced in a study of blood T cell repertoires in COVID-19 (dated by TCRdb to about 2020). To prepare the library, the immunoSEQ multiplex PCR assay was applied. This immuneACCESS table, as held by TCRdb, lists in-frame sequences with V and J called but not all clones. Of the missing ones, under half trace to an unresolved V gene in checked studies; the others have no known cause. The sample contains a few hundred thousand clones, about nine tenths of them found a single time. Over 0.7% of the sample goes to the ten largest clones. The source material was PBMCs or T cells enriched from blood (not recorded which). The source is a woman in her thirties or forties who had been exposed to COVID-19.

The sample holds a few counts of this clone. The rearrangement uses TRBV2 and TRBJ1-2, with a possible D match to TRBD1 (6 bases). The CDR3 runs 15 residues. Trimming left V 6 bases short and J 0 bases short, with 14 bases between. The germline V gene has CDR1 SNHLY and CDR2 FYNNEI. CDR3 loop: CASSATGSANYGYTF. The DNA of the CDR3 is TGTGCCAGCAGCGCTACAGGGAGCGCTAACTATGGCTACACCTTC.

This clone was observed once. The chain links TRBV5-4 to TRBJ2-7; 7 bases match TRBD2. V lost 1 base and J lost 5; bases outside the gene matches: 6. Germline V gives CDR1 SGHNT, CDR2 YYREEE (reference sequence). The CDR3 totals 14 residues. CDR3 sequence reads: CASSLKAGANEQYF. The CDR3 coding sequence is TGTGCCAGCAGCTTGAAGGCGGGAGCCAACGAGCAGTACTTC. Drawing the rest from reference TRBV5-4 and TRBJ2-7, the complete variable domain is ETGVTQSPTHLIKTRGQQVTLRCSSQSGHNTVSWYQQALGQGPQFIFQYYREEENGRGNFPPRFSGLQFPNYSSELNVNALELDDSALYLCASSLKAGANEQYFGPGTRLTVT.

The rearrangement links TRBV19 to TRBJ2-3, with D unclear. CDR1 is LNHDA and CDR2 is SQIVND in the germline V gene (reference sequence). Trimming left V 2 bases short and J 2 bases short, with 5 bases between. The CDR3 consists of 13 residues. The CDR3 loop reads CASSIRFTDTQYF. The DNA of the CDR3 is TGTGCCAGTAGTATACGTTTCACAGATACGCAGTATTTT.

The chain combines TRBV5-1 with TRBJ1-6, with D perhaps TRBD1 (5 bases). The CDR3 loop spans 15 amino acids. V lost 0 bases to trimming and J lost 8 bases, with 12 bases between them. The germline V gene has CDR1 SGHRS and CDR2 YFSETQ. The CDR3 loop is CASSLAGVEDSPLHF. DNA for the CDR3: TGCGCCAGCAGCTTGGCGGGGGTGGAGGATTCACCCCTCCACTTT.

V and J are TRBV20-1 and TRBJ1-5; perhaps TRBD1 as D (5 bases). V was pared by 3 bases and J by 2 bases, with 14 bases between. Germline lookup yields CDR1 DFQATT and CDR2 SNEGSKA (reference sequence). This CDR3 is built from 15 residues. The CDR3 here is CSASKGRGGNQPQHF. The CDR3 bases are TGCAGTGCTAGTAAGGGAAGGGGCGGCAATCAGCCCCAGCATTTT.

CDR3 loop: CASSWEAGELFF. CDR3 DNA: TGTGCCAGCAGCTGGGAGGCCGGGGAGCTGTTTTTT. The genes are TRBV7-9 and TRBJ2-2; possible D gene TRBD2, 6 bases. V lost 4 bases and J 6 bases, leaving 6 bases between the germline ends. This CDR3 has 12 amino acids. Germline CDR1 SEHNR, CDR2 FQNEAQ (reference sequence).

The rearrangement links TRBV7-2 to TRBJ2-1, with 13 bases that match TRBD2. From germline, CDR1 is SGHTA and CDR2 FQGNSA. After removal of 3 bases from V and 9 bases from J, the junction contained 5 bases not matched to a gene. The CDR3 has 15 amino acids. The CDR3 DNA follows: TGTGCCAGCAGCTTTCGACTAGCGGGAGGTTCTGAGCAGTTCTTC. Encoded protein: CASSFRLAGGSEQFF.

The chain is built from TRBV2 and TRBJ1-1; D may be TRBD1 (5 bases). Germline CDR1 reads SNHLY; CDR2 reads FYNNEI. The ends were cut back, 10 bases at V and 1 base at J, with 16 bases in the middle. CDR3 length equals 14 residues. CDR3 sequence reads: CATQWGGANTEAFF. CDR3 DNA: TGTGCCACCCAATGGGGAGGGGCGAACACTGAAGCTTTCTTT.

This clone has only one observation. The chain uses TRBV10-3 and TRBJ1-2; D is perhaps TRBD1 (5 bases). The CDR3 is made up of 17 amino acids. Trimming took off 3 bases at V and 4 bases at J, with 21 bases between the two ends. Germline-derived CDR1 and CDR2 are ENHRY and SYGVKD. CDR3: CAISELSGTHTGYGYTF. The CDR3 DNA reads TGTGCCATCAGTGAACTATCCGGGACTCATACCGGCTATGGCTACACCTTC.

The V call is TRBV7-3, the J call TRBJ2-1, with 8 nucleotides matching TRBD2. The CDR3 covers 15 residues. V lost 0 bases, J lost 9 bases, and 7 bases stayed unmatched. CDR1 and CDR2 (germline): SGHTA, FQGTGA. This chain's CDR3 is CASSLTRSGGGEQFF. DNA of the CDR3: TGTGCCAGCAGCTTAACACGATCGGGAGGGGGTGAGCAGTTCTTC.

The CDR3 DNA follows: TGTGCCAGCTCACCCGCAGTCCGGACAGCGACCGGGGAGCTGTTTTTT. Amino acids: CASSPAVRTATGELFF. The chain carries TRBV18 and TRBJ2-2; TRBD1 might be the D (6 bases). This CDR3 spans 16 amino acids. The V end was cut by 3 bases, the J end by 5 bases, with 16 bases between. Germline V lookup: CDR1 KGHSH, CDR2 LQKENI.

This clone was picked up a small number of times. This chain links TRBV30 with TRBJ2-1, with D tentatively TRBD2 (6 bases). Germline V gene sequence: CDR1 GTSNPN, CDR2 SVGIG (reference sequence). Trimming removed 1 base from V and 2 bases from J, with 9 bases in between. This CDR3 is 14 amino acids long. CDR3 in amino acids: CAWSAGGAYNEQFF. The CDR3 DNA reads TGTGCCTGGAGTGCGGGCGGGGCCTACAATGAGCAGTTCTTC.

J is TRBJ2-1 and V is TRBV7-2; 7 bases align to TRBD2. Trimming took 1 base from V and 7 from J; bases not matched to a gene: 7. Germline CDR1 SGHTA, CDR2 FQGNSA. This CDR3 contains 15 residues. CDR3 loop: CASSLGRTSVNEQFF. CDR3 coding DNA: TGTGCCAGCAGCTTAGGGAGGACTAGTGTGAATGAGCAGTTCTTC.

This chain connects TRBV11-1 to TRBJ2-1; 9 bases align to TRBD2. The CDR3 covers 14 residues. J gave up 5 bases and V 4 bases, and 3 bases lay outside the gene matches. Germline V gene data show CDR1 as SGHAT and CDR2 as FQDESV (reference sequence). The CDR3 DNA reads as TGTGCCAGCAGCTCCGGGACTAGCCACAATGAGCAGTTCTTC. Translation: CASSSGTSHNEQFF.

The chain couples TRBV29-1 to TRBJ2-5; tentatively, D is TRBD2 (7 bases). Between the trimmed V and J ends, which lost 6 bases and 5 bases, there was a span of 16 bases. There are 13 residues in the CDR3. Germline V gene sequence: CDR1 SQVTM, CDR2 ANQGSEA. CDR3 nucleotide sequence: TGCAGCGTAATTAGGGGGGGCGGGGAGACCCAGTACTTC. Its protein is CSVIRGGGETQYF.

The DNA of the CDR3 is TGCAGCGCGCCTGGGACAGGACGCTATGGCTACACCTTC. Protein: CSAPGTGRYGYTF. This chain connects TRBV29-1 to TRBJ1-2, with 8 positions matching TRBD1. The junction had 8 bases not matched to a gene; V was cut back by 7 bases and J by 4 bases. The V gene's germline CDR1 is SQVTM and CDR2 ANQGSEA. This CDR3 region has 13 residues.

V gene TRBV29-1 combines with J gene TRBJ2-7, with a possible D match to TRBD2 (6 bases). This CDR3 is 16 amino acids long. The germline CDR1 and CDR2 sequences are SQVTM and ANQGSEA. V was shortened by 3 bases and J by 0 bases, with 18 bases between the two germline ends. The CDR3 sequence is CSVDGGVESSSYEQYF. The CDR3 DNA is TGCAGCGTTGACGGAGGGGTGGAATCGAGCTCCTACGAGCAGTACTTC.

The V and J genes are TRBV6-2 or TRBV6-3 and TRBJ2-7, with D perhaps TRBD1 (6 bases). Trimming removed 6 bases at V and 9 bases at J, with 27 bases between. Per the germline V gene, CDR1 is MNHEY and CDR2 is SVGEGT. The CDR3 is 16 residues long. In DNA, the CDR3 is TGTGCCAGCAGCCGGCGGCAGGGGCCGATCTACGGTGGGCAGTACTTC. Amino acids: CASSRRQGPIYGGQYF.

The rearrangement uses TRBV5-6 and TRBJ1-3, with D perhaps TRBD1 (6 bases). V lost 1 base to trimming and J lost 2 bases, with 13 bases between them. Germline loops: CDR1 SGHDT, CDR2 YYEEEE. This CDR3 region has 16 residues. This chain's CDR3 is CASSLFGGATGNTIYF. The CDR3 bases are TGTGCCAGCAGCTTGTTCGGGGGGGCGACTGGAAACACCATATATTTT. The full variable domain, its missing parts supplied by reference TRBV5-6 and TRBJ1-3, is DAGVTQSPTHLIKTRGQQVTLRCSPKSGHDTVSWYQQALGQGPQFIFQYYEEEERQRGNFPDRFSGHQFPNYSSELNVNALLLGDSALYLCASSLFGGATGNTIYFGEGSWLTVV.

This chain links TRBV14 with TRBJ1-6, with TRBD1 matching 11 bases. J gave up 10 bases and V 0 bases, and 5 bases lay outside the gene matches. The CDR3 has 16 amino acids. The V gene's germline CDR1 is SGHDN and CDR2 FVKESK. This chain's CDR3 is CASSQDRWTGGSPLHF. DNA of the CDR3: TGTGCCAGCAGCCAAGATAGGTGGACAGGGGGCTCACCCCTCCACTTT.

DNA of the CDR3: TGTGCCAGCAGCCCCGGGGCAACTAATGAAAAACTGTTTTTT. It encodes CASSPGATNEKLFF. This chain connects TRBV7-6 to TRBJ1-4, with unresolved D. The ends were cut back, 5 bases at V and 0 bases at J, with 7 bases in the middle. The germline V gene encodes CDR1 SGHVS and CDR2 FNYEAQ. This CDR3 is 14 amino acids long.